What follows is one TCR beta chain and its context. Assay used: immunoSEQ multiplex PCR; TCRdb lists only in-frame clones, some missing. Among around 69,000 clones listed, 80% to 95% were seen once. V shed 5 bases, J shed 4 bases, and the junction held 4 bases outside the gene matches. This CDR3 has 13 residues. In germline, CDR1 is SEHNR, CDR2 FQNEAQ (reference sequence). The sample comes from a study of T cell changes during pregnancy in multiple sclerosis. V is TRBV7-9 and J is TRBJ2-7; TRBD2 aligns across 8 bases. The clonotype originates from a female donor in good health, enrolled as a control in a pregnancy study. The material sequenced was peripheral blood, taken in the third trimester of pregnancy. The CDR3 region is CASSPLADYEQYF. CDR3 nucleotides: TGTGCCAGCAGCCCACTAGCGGATTACGAGCAGTACTTC.